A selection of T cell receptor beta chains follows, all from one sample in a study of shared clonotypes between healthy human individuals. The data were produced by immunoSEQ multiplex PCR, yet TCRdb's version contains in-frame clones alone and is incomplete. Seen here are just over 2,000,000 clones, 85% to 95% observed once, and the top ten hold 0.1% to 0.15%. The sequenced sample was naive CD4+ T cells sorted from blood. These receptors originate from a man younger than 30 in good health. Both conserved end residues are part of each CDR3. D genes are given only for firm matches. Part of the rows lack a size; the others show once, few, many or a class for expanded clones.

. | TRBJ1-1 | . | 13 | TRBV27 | TGTGCCAGCAGTATGTCAGGGAACACTGAAGCTTTCTTT | CASSMSGNTEAFF
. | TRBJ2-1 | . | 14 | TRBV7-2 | TGTGCCAGCAGCTTAGTGCTAGGGCCCAATGAGCAGTTCTTC | CASSLVLGPNEQFF
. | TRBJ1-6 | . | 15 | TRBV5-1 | TGCGCCAGCAGCTTGAATGGACAGCTAAATTCACCCCTCCACTTT | CASSLNGQLNSPLHF
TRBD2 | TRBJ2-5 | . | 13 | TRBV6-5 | TGTGCCAGCAGTTACTCGACTAGCCAGACCCAGTACTTC | CASSYSTSQTQYF
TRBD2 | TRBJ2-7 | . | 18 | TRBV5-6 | TGTGCCAGCAGCTTGGACCGAAGGGCGGGAGCTAGACCCAACGAGCAGTACTTC | CASSLDRRAGARPNEQYF
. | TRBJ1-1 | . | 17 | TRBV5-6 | TGTGCCAGCAGCTTATTTATCACGGGACATAGGAACACTGAAGCTTTCTTT | CASSLFITGHRNTEAFF
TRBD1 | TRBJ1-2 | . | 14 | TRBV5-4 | TGTGCCAGCAGCTCGCCGGGACAGGGAGTAGGCTACACCTTC | CASSSPGQGVGYTF
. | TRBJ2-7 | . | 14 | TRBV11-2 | TGTGCCAGCAGCTTAGCACAGGGCCTCAACGAGCAGTACTTC | CASSLAQGLNEQYF
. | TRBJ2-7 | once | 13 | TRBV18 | TGTGCCAGCTCACCAGGCAATCCGAGGGCTCGGTACTTC | CASSPGNPRARYF
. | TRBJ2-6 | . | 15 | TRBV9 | TGTGCCAGCAGCGTAGACGTTTCTGGGGCCAACGTCCTGACTTTC | CASSVDVSGANVLTF
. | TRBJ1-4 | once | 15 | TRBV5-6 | TGTGCCAGCAGTGCAAGACTGACGAGGGGTGAAAAACTGTTTTTT | CASSARLTRGEKLFF
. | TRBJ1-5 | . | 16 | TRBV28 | TGTGCCAGCAGTCCCCGGGCCAAGCTTAGCAATCAGCCCCAGCATTTT | CASSPRAKLSNQPQHF
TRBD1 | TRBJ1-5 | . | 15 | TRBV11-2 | TGTGCCAGCAGCACCGGACAGGCGCGGGATCAGCCCCAGCATTTT | CASSTGQARDQPQHF
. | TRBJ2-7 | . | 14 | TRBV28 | TGTGCCAGCACTAAAACCGGGGCTGGCTACGAGCAGTACTTC | CASTKTGAGYEQYF
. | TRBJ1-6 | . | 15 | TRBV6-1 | TGTGCCAGCACCGGGGACGCACCGCGCAATTCACCCCTCCACTTT | CASTGDAPRNSPLHF
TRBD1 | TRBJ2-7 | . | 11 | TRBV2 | TGTGCCAGCCGGACAGGCTACGAGCAGTACTTC | CASRTGYEQYF
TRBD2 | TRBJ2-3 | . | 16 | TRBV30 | TGTGCCTGGAGTGTGTCACTAGCGGGAGCTCCAGATACGCAGTATTTT | CAWSVSLAGAPDTQYF
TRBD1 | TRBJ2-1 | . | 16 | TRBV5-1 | TGCGCCAGCAGCACTACGGGACAGGGGGCGTCGTATGAGCAGTTCTTC | CASSTTGQGASYEQFF
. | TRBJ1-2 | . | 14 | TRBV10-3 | TGTGCCATCACTCCGGACGGTATAAACTATGGCTACACCTTC | CAITPDGINYGYTF
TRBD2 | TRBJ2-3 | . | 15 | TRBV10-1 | TGCGCCAGCAGTGAGGCTAGCGGGAGGGAAAATACGCAGTATTTT | CASSEASGRENTQYF
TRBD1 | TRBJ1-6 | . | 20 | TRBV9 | TGTGCCAGCAGCGTAGAATCGACAGGGGCCCTGAGCTCCTATAATTCACCCCTCCACTTT | CASSVESTGALSSYNSPLHF
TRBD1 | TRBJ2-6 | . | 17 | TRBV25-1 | TGTGCCAGCAGTCTAACTACAGGGGCAGCGGGGGCCAACGTCCTGACTTTC | CASSLTTGAAGANVLTF
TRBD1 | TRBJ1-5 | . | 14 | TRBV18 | TGTGCCAGCTCAGGGACAGGGTACGGTCAGCCCCAGCATTTT | CASSGTGYGQPQHF
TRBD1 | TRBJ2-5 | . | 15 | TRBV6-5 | TGTGCCAGCAGTTACTGGCAGGGGGCGAGGGAGACCCAGTACTTC | CASSYWQGARETQYF
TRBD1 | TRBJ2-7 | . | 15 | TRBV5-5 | TGTGCCAGCAGCTTCTTAGGACAGGGGGCAGGCGAGCAGTACTTC | CASSFLGQGAGEQYF
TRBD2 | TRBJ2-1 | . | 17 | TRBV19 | TGTGCCAGTAGTATAGACGCGGGACTACGCTCCGCCCATGAGCAGTTCTTC | CASSIDAGLRSAHEQFF
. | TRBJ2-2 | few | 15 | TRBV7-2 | TGTGCCAGCAGCCCCAGGGGGGCGCTCACCGGGGAGCTGTTTTTT | CASSPRGALTGELFF
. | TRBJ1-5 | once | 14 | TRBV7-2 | TGTGCCAGCAGCTTCCAGGGGTCGGGTCAGCCCCAGCATTTT | CASSFQGSGQPQHF
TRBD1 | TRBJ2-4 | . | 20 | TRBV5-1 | TGCGCCAGCAGCTCAGGGACAGGGGATAAGGGGGTTAAGTCCAAAAACATTCAGTACTTC | CASSSGTGDKGVKSKNIQYF
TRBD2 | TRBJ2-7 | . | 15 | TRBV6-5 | TGTGCCAGCAGTTTTAGCGGGAGTGGCCCCTACGAGCAGTACTTC | CASSFSGSGPYEQYF
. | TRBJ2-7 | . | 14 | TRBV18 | TGTGCCAGCTCATTGGGATCTAGCTCCTACGAGCAGTACTTC | CASSLGSSSYEQYF
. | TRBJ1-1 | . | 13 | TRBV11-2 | TGTGCCAGCACCCCAGACGGAAACACTGAAGCTTTCTTT | CASTPDGNTEAFF